The 6 T cell receptor beta chains below come from one sample, sequenced in a study of blood T cell repertoires in COVID-19. Only in-frame clones appear in the TCRdb table, and some are missing; sequencing was by immunoSEQ multiplex PCR. The table includes some 150,000 clones, around 80% detected once. Sequencing used peripheral blood. The receptor set was obtained from a man in his 60s with acute or convalescent COVID-19.

V and J are TRBV30 and TRBJ2-3, with TRBD2 matching over 14 bases. Germline V gene lookup returns CDR1 GTSNPN and CDR2 SVGIG (reference sequence). The V segment lost 2 bases and the J segment 4 bases; nucleotides outside the gene matches: 5. The length of the CDR3 is 16 residues. The CDR3 DNA follows: TGTGCCTGGAGTCCCATGACTAGCGGGAGGGCAGATACGCAGTATTTT. It translates to CAWSPMTSGRADTQYF. Together with reference TRBV30 and TRBJ2-3, the CDR3 gives the full variable domain: SQTIHQWPATLVQPVGSPLSLECTVEGTSNPNLYWYRQAAGRGLQLLFYSVGIGQISSEVPQNLSASRPQDRQFILSSKKLLLSDSGFYLCAWSPMTSGRADTQYFGPGTRLTVL.

This clone has only a few counts. The rearrangement joins TRBV5-1 to TRBJ1-5; possible D gene TRBD1, 6 bases. CDR3 length: 15 residues. V dropped 3 bases and J dropped 0 bases, with 10 bases sitting between them. Germline lookup yields CDR1 SGHRS and CDR2 YFSETQ. CDR3 coding DNA: TGCGCCAGCAGCTCTACAGGGTATAGCAATCAGCCCCAGCATTTT. Amino acid sequence: CASSSTGYSNQPQHF.

As DNA, the CDR3 is TGTGCCAGCAGCCAGGGACTAGCGGAAAACATTCAGTACTTC. The encoded protein is CASSQGLAENIQYF. The chain couples TRBV3-1 (or the pseudogene TRBV3-2) to TRBJ2-4; the match to TRBD2 covers 11 bases. The CDR3 loop spans 14 amino acids. The germline V gene encodes CDR1 LGHDT and CDR2 YNNKEL (reference sequence). Unmatched junction bases numbered 0, after V lost 3 bases and J lost 5 bases.

The V and J genes are TRBV6-6 and TRBJ1-4; 9 bases fit TRBD1. V lost 5 bases, J lost 0 bases, and 4 bases stayed unmatched. Germline-derived CDR1 and CDR2 are MNHNY and SVGAGI (reference sequence). The CDR3 totals 16 residues. The chain's CDR3 is CASSTGQGTTNEKLFF. The CDR3, as DNA: TGTGCCAGCAGTACCGGACAGGGGACAACTAATGAAAAACTGTTTTTT.

This clone was counted a single time. V is TRBV19 and J is TRBJ1-1; D is possibly TRBD1 (6 bases). CDR3 size: 13 residues. The V and J ends lost 10 bases and 1 base respectively, with 13 bases between them. Looked up from germline, CDR1 is LNHDA and CDR2 is SQIVND (reference sequence). The chain's CDR3 is CATAGQRNTEAFF. For the CDR3, the DNA is TGTGCCACCGCCGGACAGAGGAACACTGAAGCTTTCTTT.

The chain is built from TRBV19 and TRBJ1-2; D is ambiguous. The CDR3 sequence is 13 residues long. V was cut by 0 bases and J by 5 bases, with 7 bases left in between. Germline loops: CDR1 LNHDA, CDR2 SQIVND (reference sequence). CDR3 protein: CASSIDRRYGYTF. The CDR3 nucleotides read TGTGCCAGTAGTATAGACAGAAGATATGGCTACACCTTC.